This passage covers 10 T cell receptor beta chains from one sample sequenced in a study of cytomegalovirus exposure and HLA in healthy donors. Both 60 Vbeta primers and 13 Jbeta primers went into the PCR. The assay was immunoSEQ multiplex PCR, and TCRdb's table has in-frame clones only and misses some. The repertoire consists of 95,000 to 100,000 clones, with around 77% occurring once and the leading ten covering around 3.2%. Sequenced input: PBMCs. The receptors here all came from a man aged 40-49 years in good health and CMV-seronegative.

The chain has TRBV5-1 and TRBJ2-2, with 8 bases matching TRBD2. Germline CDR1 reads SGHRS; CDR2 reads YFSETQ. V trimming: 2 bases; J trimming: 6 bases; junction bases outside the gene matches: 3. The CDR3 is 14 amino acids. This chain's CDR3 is CASSFGGGSGELFF. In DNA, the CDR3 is TGCGCCAGCAGCTTCGGGGGGGGCTCCGGGGAGCTGTTTTTT.

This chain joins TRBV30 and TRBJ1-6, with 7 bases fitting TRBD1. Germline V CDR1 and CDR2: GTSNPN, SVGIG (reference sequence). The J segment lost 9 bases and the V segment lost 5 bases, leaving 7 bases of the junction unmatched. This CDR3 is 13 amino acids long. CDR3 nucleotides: TGTGCCTGGGGGAGACAGGGCGGTTCACCCCTCCACTTT. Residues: CAWGRQGGSPLHF.

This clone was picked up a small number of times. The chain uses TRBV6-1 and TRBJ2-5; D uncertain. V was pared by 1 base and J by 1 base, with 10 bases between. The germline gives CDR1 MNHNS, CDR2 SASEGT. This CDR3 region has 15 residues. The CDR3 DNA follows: TGTGCCAGCAGTGAAGGACAAATACGCCAAGAGACCCAGTACTTC. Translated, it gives CASSEGQIRQETQYF.

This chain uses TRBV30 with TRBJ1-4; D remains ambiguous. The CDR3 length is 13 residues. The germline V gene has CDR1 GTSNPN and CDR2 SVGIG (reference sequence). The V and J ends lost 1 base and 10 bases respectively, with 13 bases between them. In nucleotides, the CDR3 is TGTGCCTGGAGTGGCGGACTTTTGGGAAAACTGTTTTTT. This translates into CAWSGGLLGKLFF.

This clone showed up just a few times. CDR3 sequence reads: CASTGVRDIQYF. Written as DNA, the CDR3 is TGTGCCAGTACAGGGGTCCGAGACATTCAGTACTTC. V gene TRBV19 combines with J gene TRBJ2-4, with D perhaps TRBD1 (6 bases). Germline V lookup: CDR1 LNHDA, CDR2 SQIVND (reference sequence). Trimming left V 7 bases short and J 8 bases short, with 12 bases between. The CDR3 spans 12 residues.

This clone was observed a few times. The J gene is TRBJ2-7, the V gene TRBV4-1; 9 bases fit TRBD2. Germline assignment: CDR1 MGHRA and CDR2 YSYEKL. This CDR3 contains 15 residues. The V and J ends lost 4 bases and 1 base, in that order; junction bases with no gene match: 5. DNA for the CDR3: TGCGCCAGCAGCCGAGCTAGCGGGGATTCCTACGAGCAGTACTTC. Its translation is CASSRASGDSYEQYF.

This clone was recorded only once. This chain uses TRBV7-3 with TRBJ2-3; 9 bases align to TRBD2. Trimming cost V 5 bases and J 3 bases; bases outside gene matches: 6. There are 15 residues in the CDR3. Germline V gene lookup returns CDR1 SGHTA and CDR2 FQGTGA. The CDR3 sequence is CASSRSGGWTDTQYF. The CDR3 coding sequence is TGTGCCAGCAGCCGAAGCGGGGGGTGGACAGATACGCAGTATTTT. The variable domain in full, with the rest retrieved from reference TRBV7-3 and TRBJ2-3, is GAGVSQTPSNKVTEKGKYVELRCDPISGHTALYWYRQSLGQGPEFLIYFQGTGAADDSGLPNDRFFAVRPEGSVSTLKIQRTERGDSAVYLCASSRSGGWTDTQYFGPGTRLTVL.

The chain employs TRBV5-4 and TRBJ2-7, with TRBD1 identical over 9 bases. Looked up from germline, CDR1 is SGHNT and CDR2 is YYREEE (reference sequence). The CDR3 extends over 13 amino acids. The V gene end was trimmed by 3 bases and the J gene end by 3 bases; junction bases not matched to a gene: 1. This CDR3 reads CASSSGQGYEQYF. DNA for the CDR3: TGTGCCAGCAGCTCGGGACAGGGCTACGAGCAGTACTTC. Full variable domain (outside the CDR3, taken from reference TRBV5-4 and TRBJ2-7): ETGVTQSPTHLIKTRGQQVTLRCSSQSGHNTVSWYQQALGQGPQFIFQYYREEENGRGNFPPRFSGLQFPNYSSELNVNALELDDSALYLCASSSGQGYEQYFGPGTRLTVT.

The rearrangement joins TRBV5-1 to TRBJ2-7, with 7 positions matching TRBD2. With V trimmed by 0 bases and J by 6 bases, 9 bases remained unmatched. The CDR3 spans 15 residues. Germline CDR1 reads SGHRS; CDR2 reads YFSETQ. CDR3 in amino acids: CASSLAGGGPSEQYF. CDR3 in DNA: TGCGCCAGCAGCTTGGCGGGGGGAGGGCCGTCCGAGCAGTACTTC.

The CDR3 here is CASRPNRPTNEKLFF. In nucleotides, the CDR3 is TGTGCCAGCAGACCTAACAGACCAACTAATGAAAAACTGTTTTTT. The V call is TRBV2, the J call TRBJ1-4, with no clear D. Trimming pared 6 bases from V and 0 bases from J, leaving 11 bases between. Germline values: CDR1 SNHLY, CDR2 FYNNEI. The CDR3 runs to 15 residues.